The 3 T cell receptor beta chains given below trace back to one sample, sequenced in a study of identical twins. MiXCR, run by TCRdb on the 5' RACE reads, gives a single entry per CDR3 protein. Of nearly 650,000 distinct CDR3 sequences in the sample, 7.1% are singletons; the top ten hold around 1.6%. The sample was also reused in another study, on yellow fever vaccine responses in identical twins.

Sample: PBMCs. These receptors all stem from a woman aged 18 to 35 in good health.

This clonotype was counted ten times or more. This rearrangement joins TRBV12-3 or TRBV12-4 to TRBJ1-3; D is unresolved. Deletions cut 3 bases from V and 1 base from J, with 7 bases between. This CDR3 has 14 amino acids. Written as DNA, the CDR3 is TGTGCCAGCAGTTTTTCCGGATCTGGAAACACCATATATTTT. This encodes CASSFSGSGNTIYF.

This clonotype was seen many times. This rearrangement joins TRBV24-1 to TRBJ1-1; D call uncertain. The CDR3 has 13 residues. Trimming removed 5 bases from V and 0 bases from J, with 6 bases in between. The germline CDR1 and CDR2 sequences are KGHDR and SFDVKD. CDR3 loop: CATSVGMNTEAFF. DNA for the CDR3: TGTGCCACCAGTGTCGGTATGAACACTGAAGCTTTCTTT.

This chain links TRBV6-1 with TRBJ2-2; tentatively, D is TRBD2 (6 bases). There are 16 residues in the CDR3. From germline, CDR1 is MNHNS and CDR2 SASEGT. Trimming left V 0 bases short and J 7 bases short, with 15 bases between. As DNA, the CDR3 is TGTGCCAGCAGTGAAGCGATAGGAGGGTCGGGCGGGGAGCTGTTTTTT. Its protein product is CASSEAIGGSGGELFF.